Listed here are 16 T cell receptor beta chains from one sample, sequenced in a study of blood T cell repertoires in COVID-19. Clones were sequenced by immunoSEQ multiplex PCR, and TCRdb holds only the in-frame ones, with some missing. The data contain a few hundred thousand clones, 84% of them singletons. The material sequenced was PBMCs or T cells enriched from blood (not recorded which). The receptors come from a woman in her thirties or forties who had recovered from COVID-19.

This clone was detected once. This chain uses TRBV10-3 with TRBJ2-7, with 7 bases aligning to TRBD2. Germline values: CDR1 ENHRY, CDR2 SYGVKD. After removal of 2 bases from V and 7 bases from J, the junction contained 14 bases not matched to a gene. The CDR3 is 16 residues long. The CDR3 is CAISERGGSDPREQYF. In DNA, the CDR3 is TGTGCCATCAGTGAGAGGGGCGGGAGTGACCCTAGAGAGCAGTACTTC.

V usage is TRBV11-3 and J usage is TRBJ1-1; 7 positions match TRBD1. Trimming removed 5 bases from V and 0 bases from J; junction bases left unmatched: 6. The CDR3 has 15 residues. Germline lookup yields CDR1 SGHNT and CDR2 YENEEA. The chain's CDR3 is CASSPSTGVNTEAFF. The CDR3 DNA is TGTGCCAGCAGCCCCAGCACAGGGGTGAACACTGAAGCTTTCTTT.

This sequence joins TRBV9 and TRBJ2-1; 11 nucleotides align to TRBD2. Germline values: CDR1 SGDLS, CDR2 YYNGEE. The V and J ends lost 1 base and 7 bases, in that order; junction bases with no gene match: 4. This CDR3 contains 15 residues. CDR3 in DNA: TGTGCCAGCAGCGTATTGGGACTAGCGGCGAATGAGCAGTTCTTC. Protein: CASSVLGLAANEQFF.

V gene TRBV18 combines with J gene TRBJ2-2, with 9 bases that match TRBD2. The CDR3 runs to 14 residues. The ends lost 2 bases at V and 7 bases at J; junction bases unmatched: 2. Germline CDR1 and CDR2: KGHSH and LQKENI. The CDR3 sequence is CASSPKREVGELFF. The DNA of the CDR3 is TGTGCCAGCTCACCAAAGCGGGAGGTCGGGGAGCTGTTTTTT.

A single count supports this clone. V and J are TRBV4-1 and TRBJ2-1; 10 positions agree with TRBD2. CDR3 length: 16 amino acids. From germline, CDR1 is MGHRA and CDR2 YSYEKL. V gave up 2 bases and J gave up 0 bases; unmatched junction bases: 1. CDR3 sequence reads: CASSQSSGSSYNEQFF. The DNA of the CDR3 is TGCGCCAGCAGCCAATCTAGCGGGAGCTCCTACAATGAGCAGTTCTTC.

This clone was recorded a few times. The CDR3 here is CASSVFPHRQGRVSYEQYV. The CDR3 DNA reads as TGTGCCAGCAGCGTCTTCCCACATCGACAGGGTAGGGTATCCTACGAGCAGTACGTC. This chain joins TRBV9 and TRBJ2-7; 7 positions match TRBD1. CDR1 is SGDLS, CDR2 YYNGEE, per germline. The V segment lost 2 bases and the J segment 1 base; nucleotides outside the gene matches: 18. The CDR3 covers 19 residues.

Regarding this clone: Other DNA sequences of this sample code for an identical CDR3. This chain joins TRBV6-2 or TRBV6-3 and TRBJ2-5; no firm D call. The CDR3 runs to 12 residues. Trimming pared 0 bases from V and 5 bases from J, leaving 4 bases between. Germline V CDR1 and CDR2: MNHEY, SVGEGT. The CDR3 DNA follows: TGTGCCAGCAGTTACTCCCGGGAGACCCAGTACTTC. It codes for CASSYSRETQYF.

CDR3 loop: CASSQQGNTEAFF. CDR3 DNA sequence: TGTGCCAGCAGCCAGCAGGGGAACACTGAAGCTTTCTTT. This chain uses TRBV14 with TRBJ1-1; a weak D match, TRBD1 (5 bases). The CDR3 is 13 amino acids. CDR1 and CDR2 from the germline V gene are SGHDN and FVKESK. V shed 3 bases and J shed 1 base, with 6 bases lying between them.

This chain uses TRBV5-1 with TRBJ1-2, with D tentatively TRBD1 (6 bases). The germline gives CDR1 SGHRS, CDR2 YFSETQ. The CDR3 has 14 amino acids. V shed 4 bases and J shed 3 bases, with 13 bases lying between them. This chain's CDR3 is CASSLTGSDYGYTF. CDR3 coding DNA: TGCGCCAGCAGCCTGACAGGTTCTGACTATGGCTACACCTTC.

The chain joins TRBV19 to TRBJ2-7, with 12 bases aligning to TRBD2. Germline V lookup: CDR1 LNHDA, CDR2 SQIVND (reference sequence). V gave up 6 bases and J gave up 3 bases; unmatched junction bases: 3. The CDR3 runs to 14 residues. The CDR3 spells CASSRLAGDYEQYF. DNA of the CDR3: TGTGCCAGTAGCAGACTAGCGGGGGACTACGAGCAGTACTTC. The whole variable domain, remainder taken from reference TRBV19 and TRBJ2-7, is DGGITQSPKYLFRKEGQNVTLSCEQNLNHDAMYWYRQDPGQGLRLIYYSQIVNDFQKGDIAEGYSVSREKKESFPLTVTSAQKNPTAFYLCASSRLAGDYEQYFGPGTRLTVT.

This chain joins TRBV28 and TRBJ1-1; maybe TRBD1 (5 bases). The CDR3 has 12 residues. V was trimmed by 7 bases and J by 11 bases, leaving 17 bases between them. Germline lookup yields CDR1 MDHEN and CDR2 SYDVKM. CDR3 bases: TGTGCCAGCACCCGGGGGTCAGGGTGGGCTTTCTTT. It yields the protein CASTRGSGWAFF.

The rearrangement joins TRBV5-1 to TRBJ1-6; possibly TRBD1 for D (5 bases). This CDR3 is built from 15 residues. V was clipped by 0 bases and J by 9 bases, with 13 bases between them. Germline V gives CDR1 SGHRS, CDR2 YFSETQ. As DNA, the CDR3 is TGCGCCAGCAGCTTGGAATCAGGGTATGGTTCACCCCTCCACTTT. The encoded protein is CASSLESGYGSPLHF.

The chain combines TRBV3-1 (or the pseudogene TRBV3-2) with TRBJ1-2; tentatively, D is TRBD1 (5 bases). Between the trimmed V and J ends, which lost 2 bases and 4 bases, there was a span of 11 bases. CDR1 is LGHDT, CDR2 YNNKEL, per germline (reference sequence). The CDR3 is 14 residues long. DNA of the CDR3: TGTGCCAGCAGCCAACGGGGGGAGGGCTATGGCTACACCTTC. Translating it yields CASSQRGEGYGYTF.

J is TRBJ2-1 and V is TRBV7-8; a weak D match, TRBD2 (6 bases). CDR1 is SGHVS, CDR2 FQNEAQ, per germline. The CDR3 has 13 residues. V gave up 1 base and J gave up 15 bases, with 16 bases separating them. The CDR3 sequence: CASSLGSSVEWFF. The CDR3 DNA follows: TGTGCCAGCAGCTTAGGGTCTAGCGTGGAGTGGTTCTTC.

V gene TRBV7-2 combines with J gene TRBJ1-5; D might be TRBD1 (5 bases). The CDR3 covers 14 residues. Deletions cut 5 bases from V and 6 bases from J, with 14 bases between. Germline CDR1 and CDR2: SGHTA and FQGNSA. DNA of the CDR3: TGTGCCAGCAGCCCTCGGGGGGGAAGTCAGCCCCAGCATTTT. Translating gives CASSPRGGSQPQHF.

The CDR3 sequence: CASSLGPRGSYNEQFF. The CDR3 bases are TGTGCCAGCAGCTTAGGCCCTCGGGGGTCCTACAATGAGCAGTTCTTC. The chain carries TRBV7-9 and TRBJ2-1, with a possible D match to TRBD2 (6 bases). Germline CDR1 SEHNR, CDR2 FQNEAQ (reference sequence). There are 16 residues in the CDR3. V was clipped by 1 base and J by 1 base, with 11 bases between them.